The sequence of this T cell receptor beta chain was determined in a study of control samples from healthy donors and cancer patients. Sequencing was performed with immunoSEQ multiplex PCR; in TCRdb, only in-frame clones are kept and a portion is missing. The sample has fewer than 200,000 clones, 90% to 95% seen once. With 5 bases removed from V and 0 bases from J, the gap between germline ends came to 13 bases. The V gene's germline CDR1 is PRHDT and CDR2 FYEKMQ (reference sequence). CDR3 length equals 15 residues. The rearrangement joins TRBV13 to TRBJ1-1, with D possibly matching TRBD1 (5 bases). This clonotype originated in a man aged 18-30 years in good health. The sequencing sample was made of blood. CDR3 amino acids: CASSPGPLMNTEAFF. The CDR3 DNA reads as TGTGCCAGCAGCCCGGGACCGCTCATGAACACTGAAGCTTTCTTT.